Only a few counts were recorded for the clone carrying this T cell receptor (beta chain). The antigen remains unidentified. Each CDR3 protein gets one entry after TCRdb re-called the reads with MiXCR. The profile shows roughly 570,000 distinct CDR3 sequences, just under 40% of them singletons. The germline V gene has CDR1 SEHNR and CDR2 FQNEAQ (reference sequence). V gave up 5 bases and J gave up 0 bases; unmatched junction bases: 5. This CDR3 has 18 amino acids. The data derive from a study of T cell repertoires in cytomegalovirus infection. General observations from the study: HLA-C-restricted, CMV-specific TCR beta clonotypes were dominant ex vivo.

The chain combines TRBV7-9 with TRBJ2-1, with TRBD2 matching over 15 bases. This TCR was recovered from a human donor in good health (CMV status not recorded). Some clones in this sample may be carry-over from other donors' samples. The sample in question was cultured PBMCs, obtained from culture after CMV antigen stimulation. CDR3: CASSPGTSGRRSYNEQFF. The CDR3 nucleotides read TGTGCCAGCAGCCCCGGGACTAGCGGGAGGCGCTCCTACAATGAGCAGTTCTTC.